The rows below give T cell receptor beta chains drawn from one sample of a study of blood T cell repertoires in COVID-19. Some clones are missing from TCRdb's copy, which holds only in-frame ones; the method was immunoSEQ multiplex PCR. This table holds more than 250,000 clones, over 70% found once. The sequenced material came from peripheral blood. All receptors come from a woman between 45 and 65 years old with acute or convalescent COVID-19. Both conserved end residues are part of each CDR3. Each record gives: J gene, D gene, V gene, clone size, CDR3 DNA, CDR3 protein. D genes are given only for firm matches. The size of a clone is reported for some rows only, either as once, few or many, or as a class for expanded clones.

TRBJ1-3 TRBD1 TRBV7-9 few TGTGCCAGCAGACGGACAGGGGCCTTATATTTT CASRRTGALYF
TRBJ1-2 NA TRBV11-2 NA TGTGCCAGCAGAAAGACAGCTAACTATGGCTACACCTTC CASRKTANYGYTF
TRBJ2-6 NA TRBV7-2 NA TGTGCCAGCAGCTTTCAATCCTCTGGGGCCAACGTCCTGACTTTC CASSFQSSGANVLTF
TRBJ1-1 NA TRBV6-1 few TGTGCCAGCAGTGAAGGGGGGGAGCTCACTGAAGCTTTCTTT CASSEGGELTEAFF
TRBJ1-2 NA TRBV5-6 NA TGTGCCAGCAGAGGGCCGGGGTATGGCTACACCTTC CASRGPGYGYTF
TRBJ1-5 TRBD1 TRBV27 NA TGTGCCAGCAGTCGAGGGGGGACAGGGGGCGGGCAGCCCCAGCATTTT CASSRGGTGGGQPQHF
TRBJ1-6 TRBD1 TRBV27 once TGTGCCAGCAGAAGACTCGACAGGGTGGATAATTCACCCCTCCACTTT CASRRLDRVDNSPLHF
TRBJ2-5 TRBD2 TRBV7-2 NA TGTGCCAGCATTCAAGGGACTACCAAAGAGACCCAGTACTTC CASIQGTTKETQYF
TRBJ1-1 TRBD1 TRBV7-2 few TGTGCCAGCAGCCCAAACGGACAGGGCACTGAAGCTTTCTTT CASSPNGQGTEAFF
TRBJ2-1 NA TRBV6-4 NA TGTGCCAGCAGTGATTTCGGGGTAGATGAGCAGTTCTTC CASSDFGVDEQFF
TRBJ2-7 TRBD2 TRBV10-3 NA TGTGCCGCAACCGGAAGCGGGGTTGTCAAACCCTACGAGCAGTACTTC CAATGSGVVKPYEQYF
TRBJ2-5 TRBD2 TRBV20-1 once TGCAGTGCTCCGCGGGGGGAGACCCAGTACTTC CSAPRGETQYF
TRBJ1-1 NA TRBV25-1 NA TGTGCCAGCAGTGAATCTTATCCCCCCAACACTGAAGCTTTCTTT CASSESYPPNTEAFF
TRBJ2-1 TRBD2 TRBV6-2/TRBV6-3 NA TGTGCCAGCAGTTACTCGTCGCTAGCGGGAAGCTGGGTCTTC CASSYSSLAGSWVF
TRBJ1-6 NA TRBV19 NA TGTGCCAGTAGTATTGGGGGGGACTCACCCCTCCACTTT CASSIGGDSPLHF
TRBJ1-1 NA TRBV6-5 NA TGTGCCAGCAGCCCCGGCGGCCCGGGCACTGAAGCTTTCTTT CASSPGGPGTEAFF
TRBJ1-1 TRBD1 TRBV12-3/TRBV12-4 NA TGTGCCAGCAGTATCGACCAGGGGGGAGAAGCTTTCTTT CASSIDQGGEAFF
TRBJ2-1 TRBD2 TRBV9 NA TGTGCCAGCAGCGTAGGGCTAGCGGGAGTCTATCCCGACAATGAGCAGTTCTTC CASSVGLAGVYPDNEQFF
TRBJ1-2 TRBD1 TRBV12-5 NA TGTGCTAGTGGTTTGCCAACAGGGGAAAGTGGCTACACCTTC CASGLPTGESGYTF
TRBJ2-5 NA TRBV20-1 NA TGCAGTGCTAGTGATTCGACTGCGCGAGGCTTTGAGACCCAGTACTTC CSASDSTARGFETQYF
TRBJ1-2 NA TRBV18 NA TGTGCCAGCTCACCAGATGAGCGTAACTATGGCTACACCTTC CASSPDERNYGYTF
TRBJ2-2 TRBD2 TRBV19 NA TGTGCCAGTAGTAGCAGGGAGGGCACCGGGGAGCTGTTTTTT CASSSREGTGELFF
TRBJ1-1 NA TRBV9 NA TGTGCCAGCAGCCTTGACCGGGGCACTGAAGCTTTCTTT CASSLDRGTEAFF
TRBJ1-2 NA TRBV12-3/TRBV12-4 NA TGTGCCAGCAGACAGAACTATGGCTACACCTTC CASRQNYGYTF
TRBJ1-5 NA TRBV6-2/TRBV6-3 few TGTGCCAGCAGTCAATACAGAGATCAGCCCCAGCATTTT CASSQYRDQPQHF
TRBJ1-2 TRBD1 TRBV29-1 once TGCAGCGTTCAAAGGGGGCAGTATGGCTACACCTTC CSVQRGQYGYTF
TRBJ1-1 NA TRBV4-1 NA TGCGCCAGCAGCCAAGATGCGACTGAAGCTTTCTTT CASSQDATEAFF
TRBJ2-1 TRBD2 TRBV3-1/TRBV3-2 NA TGTGCCAGCAGCCCGCTACCGGGACAGGGACTAGCGGGGACTTCCTACAATGAGCAGTTCTTC CASSPLPGQGLAGTSYNEQFF
TRBJ2-7 TRBD1 TRBV10-3 once TGTGCCATCAGTGAGTCTCCGGGACAGGGCCCCTACGAGCAGTACTTC CAISESPGQGPYEQYF
TRBJ2-7 TRBD1 TRBV15 NA TGTGCCACCAGCAGACTCACAGGGGAACTCTACGAGCAGTACTTC CATSRLTGELYEQYF
TRBJ1-5 TRBD1 TRBV12-3/TRBV12-4 once TGTGCCAGCACAAGGACAGGGGGACAGCCCCAGCATTTT CASTRTGGQPQHF
TRBJ2-5 NA TRBV2 NA TGTGCCAGCAGCGAAGAGACCCAGTACTTC CASSEETQYF
TRBJ1-4 NA TRBV2 few TGTGCCAGCAGTGGTCTTGCAACTAATGAAAAACTGTTTTTT CASSGLATNEKLFF
TRBJ2-3 NA TRBV9 NA TGTGCCAGCAGCGTAGCTTTTGGCAGCCCGGGAGATACGCAGTATTTT CASSVAFGSPGDTQYF